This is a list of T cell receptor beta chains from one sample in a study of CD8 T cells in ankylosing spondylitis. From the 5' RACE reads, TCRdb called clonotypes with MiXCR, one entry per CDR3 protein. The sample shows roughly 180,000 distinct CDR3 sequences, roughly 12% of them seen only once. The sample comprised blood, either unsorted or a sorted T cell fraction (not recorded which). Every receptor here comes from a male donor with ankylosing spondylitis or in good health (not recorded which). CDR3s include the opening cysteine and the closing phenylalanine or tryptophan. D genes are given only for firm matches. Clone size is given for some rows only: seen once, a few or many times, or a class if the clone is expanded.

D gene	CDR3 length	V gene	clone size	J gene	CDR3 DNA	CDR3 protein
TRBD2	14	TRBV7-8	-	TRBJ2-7	TGTGCCAGCAGCCCTAGCGGGAGAGGATCCGAGCAGTACTTC	CASSPSGRGSEQYF
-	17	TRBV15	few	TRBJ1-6	TGTGCCACCAGCAGATCCCTGCCCCCGGGAGTTAATTCACCCCTCCACTTT	CATSRSLPPGVNSPLHF
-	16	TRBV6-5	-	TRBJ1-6	TGTGCCAGCAGTTACGTTCTGGGAGCCTATAATTCACCCCTCCACTTT	CASSYVLGAYNSPLHF
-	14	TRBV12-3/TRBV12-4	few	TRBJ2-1	TGTGCCAGCAGAGAACGCCTTTGGGCAACTGAGCAGTTCTTC	CASRERLWATEQFF
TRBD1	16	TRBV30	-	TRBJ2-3	TGTGCCTGGAGTACCTTCGGACAGGGGGGCTCAGATACGCAGTATTTT	CAWSTFGQGGSDTQYF
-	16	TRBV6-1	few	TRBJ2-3	TGTGCCAGCAGCCTCCCTTTTGAACCTAGCACAGATACGCAGTATTTT	CASSLPFEPSTDTQYF
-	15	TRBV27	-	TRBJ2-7	TGTGCCAGCAGACGGGCGACAGTTGGTAGCTACGAGCAGTACTTC	CASRRATVGSYEQYF
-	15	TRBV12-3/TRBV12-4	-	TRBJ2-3	TGTGCCAGCAGTCCATATCTCGTAAGCACAGATACGCAGTATTTT	CASSPYLVSTDTQYF
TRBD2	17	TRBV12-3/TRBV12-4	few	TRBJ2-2	TGTGCCAGCAGGGTGACTAGCGGGCCGTCGGGGACCGGGGAGCTGTTTTTT	CASRVTSGPSGTGELFF
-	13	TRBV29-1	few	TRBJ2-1	TGCAGCGTTAGGACGGAAACCTACAATGAGCAGTTCTTC	CSVRTETYNEQFF
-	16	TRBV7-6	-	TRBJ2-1	TGTGCCAGCAGCTTTAGCCTCCAAATGTCCTACAATGAGCAGTTCTTC	CASSFSLQMSYNEQFF
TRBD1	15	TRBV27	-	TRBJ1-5	TGTGCCAGCAGTTTAGTCCCGGGACAGAATCAGCCCCAGCATTTT	CASSLVPGQNQPQHF
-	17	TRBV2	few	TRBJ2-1	TGTGCCAGCACCGAATGGCTAGCCGGGAGCTCCTACAATGAGCAGTTCTTC	CASTEWLAGSSYNEQFF
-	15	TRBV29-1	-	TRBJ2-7	TGCAGCGCCTTGGGGGGGGACAGACTTTACTACGAGCAGTACTTC	CSALGGDRLYYEQYF
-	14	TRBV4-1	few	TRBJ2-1	TGCGCCAGCAGCCAAGAAGGGGGGGCCAGTGAGCAGTTCTTC	CASSQEGGASEQFF
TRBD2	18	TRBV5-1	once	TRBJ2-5	TGCGCCAGCAGCGTCGGGACTAGCGGGGGGCACTTCCAAGAGACCCAGTACTTC	CASSVGTSGGHFQETQYF
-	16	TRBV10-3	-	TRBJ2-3	TGTGCCATCAGGTCGGGGGACTGGCCGTCCGTGGATACGCAGTATTTT	CAIRSGDWPSVDTQYF
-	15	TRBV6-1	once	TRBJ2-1	TGTGCCGCCGCGGGGGGGACAGGGGCTTACAATGAGCAGTTCTTC	CAAAGGTGAYNEQFF
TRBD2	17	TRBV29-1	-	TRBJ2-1	TGCAGCGTCCCTAATCTAGCGGGGGCCTACTCCTACAATGAGCAGTTCTTC	CSVPNLAGAYSYNEQFF
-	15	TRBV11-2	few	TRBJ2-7	TGTGCCAGCAGCGAAGAGGGACAATTTAACTACGAGCAGTACTTC	CASSEEGQFNYEQYF
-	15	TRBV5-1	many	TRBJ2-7	TGCGCCAGCAGCTTGGCCGTCGCCCCTTCCAACGAGCAGTACTTC	CASSLAVAPSNEQYF
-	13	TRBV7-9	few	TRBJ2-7	TGTGCCAGCAGCCACGGGGAGCCCTACGAGCAGTACTTC	CASSHGEPYEQYF
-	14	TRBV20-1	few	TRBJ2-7	TGCAGTGCCATGGGACTCAAAGCCATCCACGAGCAGTACTTC	CSAMGLKAIHEQYF
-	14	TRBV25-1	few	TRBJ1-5	TGTGCCAGCAGTGATTTTCCTAGCAATCAGCCCCAGCATTTT	CASSDFPSNQPQHF
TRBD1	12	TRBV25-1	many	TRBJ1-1	TGTGCCAGCAGTGAAGGGACAGGTGAAGCTTTCTTT	CASSEGTGEAFF
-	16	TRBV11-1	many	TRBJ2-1	TGTGCCAGGCCCTCAAGGGGGGAAGTCTCCTACAATGAGCAGTTCTTC	CARPSRGEVSYNEQFF
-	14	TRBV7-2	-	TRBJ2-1	TGTGCCAGCAGCTTGGGATTTGGGGGCAATGAGCAGTTCTTC	CASSLGFGGNEQFF
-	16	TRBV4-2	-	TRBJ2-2	TGTGCCAGCAGCCAGGAGGAGGGGGGTTATACCGGGGAGCTGTTTTTT	CASSQEEGGYTGELFF
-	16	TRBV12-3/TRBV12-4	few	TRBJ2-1	TGTGCCAGCAGTTTCGGGGGTCGTAGCTCCTACAATGAGCAGTTCTTC	CASSFGGRSSYNEQFF
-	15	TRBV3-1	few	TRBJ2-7	TGTGCCAGCAGCCACTCCATGGGGGCAGGGGTCGAGCAGTACTTC	CASSHSMGAGVEQYF
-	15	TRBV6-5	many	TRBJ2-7	TGTGCCAGCAGTTACTCGGCAGGCCGCTCCTACGAGCAGTACTTC	CASSYSAGRSYEQYF
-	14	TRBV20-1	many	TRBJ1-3	TGCAGTGCTAGAGATCGATCCTCTGGAAACACCATATATTTT	CSARDRSSGNTIYF
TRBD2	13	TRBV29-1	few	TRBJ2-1	TGCAGCGAACAAGCGGGGGACGGCAATGAGCAGTTCTTC	CSEQAGDGNEQFF
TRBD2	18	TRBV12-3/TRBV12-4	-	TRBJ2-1	TGTGCCAGCTGCCCGGGACTAGCGGGGGCCAGCTCCTACAATGAGCAGTTCTTC	CASCPGLAGASSYNEQFF
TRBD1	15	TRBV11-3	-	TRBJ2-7	TGTGCCAGCAGCCCCTCAGACAGGGTGGTGATCGAGCAGTACTTC	CASSPSDRVVIEQYF
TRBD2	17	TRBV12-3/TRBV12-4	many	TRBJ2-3	TGTGCCAGCAGAACGCTGGGTAGCGGGGGGCCTGTGGATACGCAGTATTTT	CASRTLGSGGPVDTQYF
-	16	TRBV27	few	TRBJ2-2	TGTGCCAGCAGTTTATTAGGCAGGGCGAACACCGGGGAGCTGTTTTTT	CASSLLGRANTGELFF
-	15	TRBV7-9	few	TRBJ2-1	TGTGCCAGCAGCTCCGAGACTAGAAGCTACAATGAGCAGTTCTTC	CASSSETRSYNEQFF
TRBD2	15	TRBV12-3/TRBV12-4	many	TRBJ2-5	TGTGCCAGCAGTCCTCTAGCGGGGGGTCAAGAGACCCAGTACTTC	CASSPLAGGQETQYF
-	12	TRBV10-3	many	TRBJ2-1	TGTGCCATCAGTGAGTCAGCGAAGGAGCAGTTCTTC	CAISESAKEQFF
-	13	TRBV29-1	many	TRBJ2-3	TGCAGCGCTATAGAGGGGAACACAGATACGCAGTATTTT	CSAIEGNTDTQYF
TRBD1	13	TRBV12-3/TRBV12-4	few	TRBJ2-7	TGTGCCAGCAGTACAGGGGGCATCGACGAGCAGTACTTC	CASSTGGIDEQYF
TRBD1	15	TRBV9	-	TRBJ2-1	TGTGCCAGCAGCGTATTAACAGGGGGCCACAATGAGCAGTTCTTC	CASSVLTGGHNEQFF